This T cell receptor (beta chain) was obtained from a study of molecular identifiers for immune sequencing clone quantification. Regarding the study as a whole: Effector cells kept over 99% of their molecules in clones above 20 RNA copies, while naive cells kept under 1% there. One cell's worth of spiked Jurkat TCR RNA was reportedly detectable among about a million naive cells.

TCRdb fed the PCR reads into MiXCR, producing one record per CDR3 protein. The sample includes under 650,000 distinct CDR3 sequences, about 20% of them seen just once. Remarks on this clonotype: Its target is unknown.

Naive CD8 library inputs spanned about 19,000 to 1,000,000 sorted cells and 10%, 30% or 50% RNA. The authors sorted naive CD8 T cells as CD8+CD4-CCR7+CD45RA+. CDR1 SGDLS and CDR2 YYNGEE come from the germline V gene. The V end lost 0 bases, the J end lost 1 base, and 4 bases lay between the germline ends. The CDR3 consists of 13 residues. The genes are TRBV9 and TRBJ1-2, with D unresolved. What was sequenced was naive CD8+ T cells from blood, with Jurkat cell RNA spiked in. Subset indicated: FACS-sorted CD8+CD4-CCR7+CD45RA+ naive T cells. The clonotype originates from a human donor in good health. Some libraries in this study had Jurkat cell RNA spiked in. CDR3 region: CASSVDVNYGYTF. CDR3 coding DNA: TGTGCCAGCAGCGTAGACGTTAACTATGGCTACACCTTC.